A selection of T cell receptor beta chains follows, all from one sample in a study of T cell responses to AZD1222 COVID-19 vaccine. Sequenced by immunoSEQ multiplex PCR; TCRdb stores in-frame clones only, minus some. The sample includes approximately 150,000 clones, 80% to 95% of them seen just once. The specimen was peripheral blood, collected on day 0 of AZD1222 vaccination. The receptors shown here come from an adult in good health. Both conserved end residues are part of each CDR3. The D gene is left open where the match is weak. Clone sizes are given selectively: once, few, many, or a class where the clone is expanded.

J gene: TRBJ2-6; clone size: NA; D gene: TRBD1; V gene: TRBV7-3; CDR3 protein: CASSHRGPGANVLTF; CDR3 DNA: TGTGCCAGCAGCCACAGGGGGCCTGGGGCCAACGTCCTGACTTTC
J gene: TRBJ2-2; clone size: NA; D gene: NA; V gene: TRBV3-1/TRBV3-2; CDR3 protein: CASSPGLFGGELFF; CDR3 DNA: TGTGCCAGCAGCCCTGGGTTATTTGGCGGGGAGCTGTTTTTT
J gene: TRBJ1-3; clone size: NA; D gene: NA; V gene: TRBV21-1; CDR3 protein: CASSFPRYF; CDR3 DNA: TGTGCCAGCAGCTTTCCAAGATATTTT
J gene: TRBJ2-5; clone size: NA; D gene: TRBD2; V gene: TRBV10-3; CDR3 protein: CAISSPAGASGETQYF; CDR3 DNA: TGTGCCATCAGTTCCCCAGCGGGAGCGTCGGGAGAGACCCAGTACTTC
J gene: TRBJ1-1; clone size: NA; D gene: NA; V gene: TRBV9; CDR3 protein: CASSADSDTEAFF; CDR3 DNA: TGTGCCAGCAGCGCCGACAGCGACACTGAAGCTTTCTTT
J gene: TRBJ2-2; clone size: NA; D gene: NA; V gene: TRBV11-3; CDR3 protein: CASSLSVSGAGELFF; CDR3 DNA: TGTGCCAGCAGCTTAAGTGTCTCGGGGGCCGGGGAGCTGTTTTTT
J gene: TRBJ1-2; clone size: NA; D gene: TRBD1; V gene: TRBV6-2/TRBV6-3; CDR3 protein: CASSYGGQFLGYTF; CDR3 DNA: TGTGCCAGCAGTTACGGGGGACAGTTTCTTGGCTACACCTTC
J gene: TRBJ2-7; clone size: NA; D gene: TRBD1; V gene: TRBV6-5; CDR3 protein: CASTGQGAIHHEQYF; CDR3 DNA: TGTGCCAGCACCGGACAGGGGGCTATTCATCACGAGCAGTACTTC
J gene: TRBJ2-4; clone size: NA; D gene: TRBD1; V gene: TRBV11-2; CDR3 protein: CASSSSWDREKNIQYF; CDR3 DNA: TGTGCCAGCAGCTCTTCTTGGGACAGGGAAAAAAACATTCAGTACTTC
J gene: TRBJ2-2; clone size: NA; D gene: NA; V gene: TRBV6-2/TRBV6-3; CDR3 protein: CASSYVSTRHGELFF; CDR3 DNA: TGTGCCAGCAGTTATGTTTCAACCCGGCACGGGGAGCTGTTTTTT
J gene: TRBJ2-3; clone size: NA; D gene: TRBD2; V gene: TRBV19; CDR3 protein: CASSLAGDPDTQYF; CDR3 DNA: TGTGCCAGTAGCCTAGCGGGAGACCCAGATACGCAGTATTTT
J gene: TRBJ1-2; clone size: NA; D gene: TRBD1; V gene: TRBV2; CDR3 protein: CASSEGQGGHGYTF; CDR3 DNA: TGTGCCAGCAGTGAAGGCCAAGGGGGCCATGGCTATACCTTC
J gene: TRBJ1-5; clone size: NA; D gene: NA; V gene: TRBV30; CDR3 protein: CAWSVSGGSSQHF; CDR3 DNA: TGTGCCTGGAGTGTATCGGGGGGGAGCTCCCAGCATTTT
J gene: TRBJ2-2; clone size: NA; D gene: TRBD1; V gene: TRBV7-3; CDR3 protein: CASSLGTGPTGELFF; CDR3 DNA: TGTGCCAGCAGCTTAGGGACAGGGCCTACCGGGGAGCTGTTTTTT
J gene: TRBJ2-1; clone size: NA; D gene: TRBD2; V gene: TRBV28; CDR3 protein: CASSSSGLPYNEQFF; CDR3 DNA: TGTGCCAGCAGTTCTAGCGGGCTACCCTACAATGAGCAGTTCTTC
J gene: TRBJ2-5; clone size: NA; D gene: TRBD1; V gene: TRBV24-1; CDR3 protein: CATSGTPGQGVETQYF; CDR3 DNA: TGTGCCACCAGTGGAACCCCGGGACAGGGAGTGGAGACCCAGTACTTC
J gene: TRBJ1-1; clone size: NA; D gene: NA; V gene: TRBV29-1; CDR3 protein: CSVARGGDTEAFF; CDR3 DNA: TGCAGCGTTGCCCGGGGAGGGGACACTGAAGCTTTCTTT
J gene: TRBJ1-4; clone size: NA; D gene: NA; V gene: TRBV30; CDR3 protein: CAWSPVLSSPKLFF; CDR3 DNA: TGTGCCTGGAGTCCAGTCTTATCATCCCCAAAACTGTTTTTT
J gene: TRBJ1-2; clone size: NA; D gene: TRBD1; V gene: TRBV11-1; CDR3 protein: CASSLEGQIYGYTF; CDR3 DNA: TGTGCCAGCAGCTTGGAGGGACAGATCTATGGCTACACCTTC
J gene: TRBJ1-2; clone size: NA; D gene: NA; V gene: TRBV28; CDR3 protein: CASSWGPARYTF; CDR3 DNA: TGTGCCAGCAGTTGGGGACCCGCGCGCTACACCTTC
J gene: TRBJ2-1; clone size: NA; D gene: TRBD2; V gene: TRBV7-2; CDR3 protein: CASSSKGLANSYNEQFF; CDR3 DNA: TGTGCCAGCAGCTCGAAAGGACTAGCGAACTCCTACAATGAGCAGTTCTTC
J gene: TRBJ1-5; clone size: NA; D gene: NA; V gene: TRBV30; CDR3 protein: CAWDSRLGNQPQHF; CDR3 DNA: TGTGCCTGGGACTCTCGTCTGGGCAATCAGCCCCAGCATTTT
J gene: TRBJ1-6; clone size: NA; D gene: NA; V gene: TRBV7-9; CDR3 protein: CASSLGLDGNSPLHF; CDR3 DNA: TGTGCCAGCAGCTTAGGTTTGGACGGCAATTCACCCCTCCACTTT
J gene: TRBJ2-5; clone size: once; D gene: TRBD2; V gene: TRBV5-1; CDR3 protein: CASSLGPGLASPQETQYF; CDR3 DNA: TGCGCCAGCAGCTTGGGGCCGGGACTAGCGAGCCCACAAGAGACCCAGTACTTC
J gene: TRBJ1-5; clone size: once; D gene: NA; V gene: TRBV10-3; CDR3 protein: CAISESTAPLKPQHF; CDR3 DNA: TGTGCCATCAGTGAGTCGACAGCGCCCCTAAAGCCCCAGCATTTT
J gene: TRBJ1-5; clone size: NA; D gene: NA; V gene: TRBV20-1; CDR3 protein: CSASFRGNQPQHF; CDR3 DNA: TGCAGTGCTAGTTTTAGGGGCAATCAGCCCCAGCATTTT
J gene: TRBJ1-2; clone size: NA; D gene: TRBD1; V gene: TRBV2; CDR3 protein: CASSEITGGPYGYTF; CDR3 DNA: TGTGCCAGCAGTGAAATTACAGGGGGTCCCTATGGCTACACCTTC
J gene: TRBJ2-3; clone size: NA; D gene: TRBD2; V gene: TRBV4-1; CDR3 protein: CASSQDLLAGSTDTQYF; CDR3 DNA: TGCGCCAGCAGCCAAGATTTACTAGCGGGATCCACAGATACGCAGTATTTT
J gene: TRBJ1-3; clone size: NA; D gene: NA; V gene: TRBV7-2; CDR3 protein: CASTKEPSGNTIYF; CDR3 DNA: TGTGCCAGCACTAAGGAACCCTCTGGAAACACCATATATTTT
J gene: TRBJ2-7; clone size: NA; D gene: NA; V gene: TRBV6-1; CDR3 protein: CASSETLNFRGYEQYF; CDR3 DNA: TGTGCCAGCAGTGAAACCCTGAACTTCAGGGGCTACGAGCAGTACTTC
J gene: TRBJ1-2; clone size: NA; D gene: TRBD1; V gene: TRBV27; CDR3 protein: CASRAGTGGVGNRGYTF; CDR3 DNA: TGTGCCAGCAGAGCCGGGACAGGGGGCGTCGGGAATCGTGGCTACACCTTC
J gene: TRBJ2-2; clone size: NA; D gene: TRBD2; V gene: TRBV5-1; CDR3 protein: CASSLGTSGTVWELFF; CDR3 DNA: TGCGCCAGCAGCTTGGGGACTAGCGGGACGGTTTGGGAGCTGTTTTTT
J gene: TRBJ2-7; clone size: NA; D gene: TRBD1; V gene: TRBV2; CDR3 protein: CASSEGQGVYEQYF; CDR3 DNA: TGTGCCAGCAGCGAAGGACAGGGTGTCTACGAGCAGTACTTC
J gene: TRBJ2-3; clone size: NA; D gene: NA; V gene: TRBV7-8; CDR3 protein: CASKNTDTQYF; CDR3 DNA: TGTGCCAGCAAAAACACAGATACGCAGTATTTT
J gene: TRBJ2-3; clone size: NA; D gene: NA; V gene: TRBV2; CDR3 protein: CASSVRGISTDTQYF; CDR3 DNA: TGTGCCAGCAGTGTACGGGGTATTAGCACAGATACGCAGTATTTT
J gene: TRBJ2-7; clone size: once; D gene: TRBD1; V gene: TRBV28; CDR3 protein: CASSRDRPYRQYF; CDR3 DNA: TGTGCCAGCAGCCGGGACAGACCCTATAGGCAGTACTTC
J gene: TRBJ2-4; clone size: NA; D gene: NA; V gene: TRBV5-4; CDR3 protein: CASSLDRAGVNIQYF; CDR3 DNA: TGTGCCAGCAGCTTGGACAGGGCAGGTGTTAACATTCAGTACTTC
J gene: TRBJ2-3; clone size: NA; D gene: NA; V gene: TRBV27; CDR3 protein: CASSIKSSTDTQYF; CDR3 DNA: TGTGCCAGCAGTATAAAAAGCAGCACAGATACGCAGTATTTT
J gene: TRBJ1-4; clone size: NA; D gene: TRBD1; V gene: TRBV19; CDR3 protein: CASSIFHRTQGTRDEKLFF; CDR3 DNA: TGTGCCAGTAGTATATTTCACCGGACACAGGGGACGAGGGATGAAAAACTGTTTTTT
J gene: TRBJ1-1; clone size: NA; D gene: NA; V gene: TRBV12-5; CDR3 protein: CASGLTGTLNTEAFF; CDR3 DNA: TGTGCTAGTGGTTTGACCGGGACTTTGAACACTGAAGCTTTCTTT
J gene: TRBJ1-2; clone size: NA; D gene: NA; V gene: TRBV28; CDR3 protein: CASSLSDYGYTF; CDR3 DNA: TGTGCCAGCAGTTTATCGGACTATGGCTACACCTTC
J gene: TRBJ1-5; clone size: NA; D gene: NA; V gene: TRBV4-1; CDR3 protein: CASSQEGGGAGKPQHF; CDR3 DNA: TGCGCCAGCAGCCAAGAAGGGGGGGGCGCGGGTAAGCCCCAGCATTTT